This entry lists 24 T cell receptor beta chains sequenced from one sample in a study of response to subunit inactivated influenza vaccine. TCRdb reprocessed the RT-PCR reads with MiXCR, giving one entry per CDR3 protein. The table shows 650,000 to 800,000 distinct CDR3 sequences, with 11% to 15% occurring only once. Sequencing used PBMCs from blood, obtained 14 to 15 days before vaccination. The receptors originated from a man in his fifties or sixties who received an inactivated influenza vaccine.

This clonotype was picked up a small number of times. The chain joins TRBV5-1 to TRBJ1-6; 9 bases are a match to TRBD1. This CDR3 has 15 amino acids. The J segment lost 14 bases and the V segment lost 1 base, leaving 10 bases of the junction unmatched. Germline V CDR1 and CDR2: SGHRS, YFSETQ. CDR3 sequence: CASSLSRGQGTALHF. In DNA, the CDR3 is TGCGCCAGCAGCTTGTCTAGAGGACAGGGGACCGCCCTCCACTTT.

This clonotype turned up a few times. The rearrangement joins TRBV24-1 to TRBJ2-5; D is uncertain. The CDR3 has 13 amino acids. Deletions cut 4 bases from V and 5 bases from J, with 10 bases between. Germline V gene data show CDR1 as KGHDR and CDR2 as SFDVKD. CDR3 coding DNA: TGTGCCACCAGTGAATACTTAGGGGAGACCCAGTACTTC. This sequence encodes CATSEYLGETQYF.

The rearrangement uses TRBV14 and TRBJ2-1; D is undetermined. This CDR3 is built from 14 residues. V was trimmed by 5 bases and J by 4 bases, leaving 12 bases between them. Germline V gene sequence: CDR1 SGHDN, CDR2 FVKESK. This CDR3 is CASSWGSSYNEQFF. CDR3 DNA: TGTGCCAGCAGCTGGGGAAGCAGTTACAATGAGCAGTTCTTC.

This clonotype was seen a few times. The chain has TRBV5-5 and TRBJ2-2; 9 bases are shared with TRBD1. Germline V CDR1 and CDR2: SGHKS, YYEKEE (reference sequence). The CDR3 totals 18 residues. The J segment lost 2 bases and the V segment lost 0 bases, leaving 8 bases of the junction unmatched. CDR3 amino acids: CASSLVDRGLPNTGELFF. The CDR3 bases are TGTGCCAGCAGCTTGGTGGACAGGGGCCTTCCTAACACCGGGGAGCTGTTTTTT.

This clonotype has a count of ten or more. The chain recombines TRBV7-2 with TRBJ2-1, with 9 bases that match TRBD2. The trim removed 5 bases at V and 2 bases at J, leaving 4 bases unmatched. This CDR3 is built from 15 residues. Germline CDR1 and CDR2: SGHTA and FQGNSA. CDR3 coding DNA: TGTGCCAGCAGCCGAGCTAGCGGGACCTACAATGAGCAGTTCTTC. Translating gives CASSRASGTYNEQFF. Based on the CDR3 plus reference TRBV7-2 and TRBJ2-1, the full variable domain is GAGVSQSPSNKVTEKGKDVELRCDPISGHTALYWYRQSLGQGLEFLIYFQGNSAPDKSGLPSDRFSAERTGGSVSTLTIQRTQQEDSAVYLCASSRASGTYNEQFFGPGTRLTVL.

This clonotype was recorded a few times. The CDR3 DNA reads TGCAGTGCTAGCGACAGGGGGTACACTGAAGCTTTCTTT. This gives the protein CSASDRGYTEAFF. This chain connects TRBV20-1 to TRBJ1-1; TRBD1 aligns across 9 bases. The CDR3 is 13 amino acids. The junction had 2 bases not matched to a gene; V was cut back by 3 bases and J by 3 bases. Germline CDR1 is DFQATT and CDR2 is SNEGSKA (reference sequence).

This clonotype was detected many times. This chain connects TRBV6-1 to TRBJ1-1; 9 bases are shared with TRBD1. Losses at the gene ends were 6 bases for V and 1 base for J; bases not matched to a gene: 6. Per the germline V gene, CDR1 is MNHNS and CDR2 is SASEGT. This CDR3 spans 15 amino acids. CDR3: CASRRQGGRNTEAFF. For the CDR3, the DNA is TGTGCCAGCAGAAGACAGGGGGGTCGGAACACTGAAGCTTTCTTT.

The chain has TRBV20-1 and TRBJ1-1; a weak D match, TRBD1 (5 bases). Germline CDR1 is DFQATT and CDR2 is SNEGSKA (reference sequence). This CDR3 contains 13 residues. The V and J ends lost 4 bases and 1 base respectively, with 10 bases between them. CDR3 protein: CSAIDSPNTEAFF. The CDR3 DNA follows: TGCAGTGCTATAGACAGCCCGAACACTGAAGCTTTCTTT.

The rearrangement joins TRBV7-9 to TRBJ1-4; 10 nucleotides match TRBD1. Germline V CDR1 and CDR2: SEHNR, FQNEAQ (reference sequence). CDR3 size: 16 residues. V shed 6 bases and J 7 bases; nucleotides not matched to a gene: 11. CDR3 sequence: CASSLGWTGGGEKLFF. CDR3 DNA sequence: TGTGCCAGCAGTCTGGGCTGGACAGGGGGAGGTGAAAAACTGTTTTTT.

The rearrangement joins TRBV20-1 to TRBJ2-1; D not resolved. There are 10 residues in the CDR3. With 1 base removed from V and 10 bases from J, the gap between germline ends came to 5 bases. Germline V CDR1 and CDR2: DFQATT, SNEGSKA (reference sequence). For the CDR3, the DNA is TGCAGTGCTAGAGCAGTCGAGCAGTTCTTC. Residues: CSARAVEQFF.

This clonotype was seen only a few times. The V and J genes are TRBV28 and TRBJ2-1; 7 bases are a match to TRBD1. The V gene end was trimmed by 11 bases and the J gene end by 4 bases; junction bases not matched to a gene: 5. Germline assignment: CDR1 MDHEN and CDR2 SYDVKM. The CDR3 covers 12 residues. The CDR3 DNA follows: TGTGCCGCCGGGACAGAGTACAATGAGCAGTTCTTC. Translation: CAAGTEYNEQFF.

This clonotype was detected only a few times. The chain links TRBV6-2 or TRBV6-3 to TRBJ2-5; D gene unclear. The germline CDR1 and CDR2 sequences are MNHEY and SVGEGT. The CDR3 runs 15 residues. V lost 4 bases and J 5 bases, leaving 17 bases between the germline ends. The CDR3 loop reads CASSSLSPHAETQYF. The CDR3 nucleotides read TGTGCCAGCAGTTCTCTTTCTCCACACGCCGAGACCCAGTACTTC.

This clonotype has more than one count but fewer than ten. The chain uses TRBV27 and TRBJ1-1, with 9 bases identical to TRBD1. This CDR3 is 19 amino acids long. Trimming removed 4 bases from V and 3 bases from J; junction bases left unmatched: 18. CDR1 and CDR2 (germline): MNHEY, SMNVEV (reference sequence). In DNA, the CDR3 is TGTGCCAGCAGTTATAGAAGGGGTTATGCACAGGGGGCGCACACTGAAGCTTTCTTT. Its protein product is CASSYRRGYAQGAHTEAFF.

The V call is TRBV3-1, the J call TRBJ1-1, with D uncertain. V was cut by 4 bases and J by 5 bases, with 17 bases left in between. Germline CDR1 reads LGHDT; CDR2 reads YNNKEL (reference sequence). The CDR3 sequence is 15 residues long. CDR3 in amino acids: CASSRTGRLLTEAFF. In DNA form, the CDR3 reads TGTGCCAGCAGCCGCACCGGACGGCTACTGACTGAAGCTTTCTTT.

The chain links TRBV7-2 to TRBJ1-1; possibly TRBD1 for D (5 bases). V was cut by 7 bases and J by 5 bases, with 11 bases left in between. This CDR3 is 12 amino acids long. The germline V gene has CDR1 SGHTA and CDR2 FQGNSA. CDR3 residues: CASTRRGTEAFF. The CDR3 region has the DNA TGTGCCAGCACCCGCCGGGGGACTGAAGCTTTCTTT.

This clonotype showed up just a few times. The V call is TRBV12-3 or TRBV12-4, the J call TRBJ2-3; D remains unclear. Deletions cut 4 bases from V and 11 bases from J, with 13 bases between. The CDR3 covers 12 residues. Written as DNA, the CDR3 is TGTGCCAGCAGTTCCCTGGGTGTGATGCAGTATTTT. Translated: CASSSLGVMQYF.

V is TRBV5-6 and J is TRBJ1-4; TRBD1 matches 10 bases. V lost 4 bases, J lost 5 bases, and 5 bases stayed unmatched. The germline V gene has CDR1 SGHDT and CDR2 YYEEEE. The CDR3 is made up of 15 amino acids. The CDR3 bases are TGTGCCAGCAGCCGCTGGACAGGGGGAAATGAAAAACTGTTTTTT. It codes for CASSRWTGGNEKLFF.

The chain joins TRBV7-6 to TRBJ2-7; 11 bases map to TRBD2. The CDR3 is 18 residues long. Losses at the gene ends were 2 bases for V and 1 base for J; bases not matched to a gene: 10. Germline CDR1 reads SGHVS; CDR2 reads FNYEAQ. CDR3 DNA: TGTGCCAGCAGCTTACTCACTAGCGGGAGTCTGGGGTCCTACGAGCAGTACTTC. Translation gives CASSLLTSGSLGSYEQYF.

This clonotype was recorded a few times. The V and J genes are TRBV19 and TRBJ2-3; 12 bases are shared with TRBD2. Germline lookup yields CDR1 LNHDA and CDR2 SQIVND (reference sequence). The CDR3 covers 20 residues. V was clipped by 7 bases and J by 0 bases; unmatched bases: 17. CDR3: CASTKRGLAGGYSSTDTQYF. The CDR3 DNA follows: TGTGCCAGTACAAAAAGGGGACTAGCGGGCGGCTACTCTAGCACAGATACGCAGTATTTT.

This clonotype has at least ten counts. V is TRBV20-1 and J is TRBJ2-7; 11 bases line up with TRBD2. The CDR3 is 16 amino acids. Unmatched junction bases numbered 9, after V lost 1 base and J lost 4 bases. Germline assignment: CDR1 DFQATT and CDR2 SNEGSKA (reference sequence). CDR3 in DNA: TGCAGTGCTAGAGGGGTCCTAGCGGGAGGTAAATACGAGCAGTACTTC. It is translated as CSARGVLAGGKYEQYF.

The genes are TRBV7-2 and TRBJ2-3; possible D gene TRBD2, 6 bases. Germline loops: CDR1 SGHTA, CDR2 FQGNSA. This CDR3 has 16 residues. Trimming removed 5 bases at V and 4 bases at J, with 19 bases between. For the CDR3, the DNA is TGTGCCAGCAGCCCTACTAGCACGAGAGGAGCAGATACGCAGTATTTT. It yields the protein CASSPTSTRGADTQYF.

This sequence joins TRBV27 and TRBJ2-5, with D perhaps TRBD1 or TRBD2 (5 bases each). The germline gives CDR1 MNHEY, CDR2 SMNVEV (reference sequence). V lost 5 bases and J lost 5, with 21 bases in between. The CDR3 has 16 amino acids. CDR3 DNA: TGTGCCAGCAGTCAGTCTCGGGACCTAAGGGAGGAGACCCAGTACTTC. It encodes CASSQSRDLREETQYF.

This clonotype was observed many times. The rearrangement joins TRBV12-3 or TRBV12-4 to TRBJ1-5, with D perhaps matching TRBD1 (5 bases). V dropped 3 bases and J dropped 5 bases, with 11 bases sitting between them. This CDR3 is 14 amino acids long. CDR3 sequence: CASSFRESYQPQHF. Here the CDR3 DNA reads TGTGCCAGCAGTTTCAGGGAGTCCTATCAGCCCCAGCATTTT.

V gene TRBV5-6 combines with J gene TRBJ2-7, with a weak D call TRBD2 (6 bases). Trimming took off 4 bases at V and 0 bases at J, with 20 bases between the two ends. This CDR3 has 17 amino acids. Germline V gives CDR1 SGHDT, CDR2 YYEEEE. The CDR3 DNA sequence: TGTGCCAGCAGCCGACGGTCTAGCGCGAAAAGCTCCTACGAGCAGTACTTC. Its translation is CASSRRSSAKSSYEQYF.